The T cell receptor beta chain under discussion was sequenced for a study of shared clonotypes between healthy human individuals. Regarding the study as a whole: Rarefaction showed sorted-subset sequencing was incomplete despite large depth.

Assay used: immunoSEQ multiplex PCR; TCRdb lists only in-frame clones, some missing. The data contain about 2.4 million clones, 90% to 95% of them singletons. In the case of this clone: The antigen remains undetermined.

CDR1 and CDR2 (germline): SEHNR, FQNEAQ (reference sequence). CDR3 length: 15 amino acids. Trimming pared 2 bases from V and 6 bases from J, leaving 16 bases between. The sample comprised naive CD4+ T cells from PBMCs. Subset meaning: CD45RA+ positively selected. The V and J genes are TRBV7-9 and TRBJ1-2, with a weak D call TRBD1 (5 bases). The sequence derives from a man younger than 35 in good health. Some clones in this sample may be carry-over from other donors' samples. CDR3 region: CASSLSVAGKDGYTF. In nucleotides, the CDR3 is TGTGCCAGCAGCTTATCCGTGGCAGGGAAAGATGGCTACACCTTC. The entire variable domain, with the rest obtained from reference TRBV7-9 and TRBJ1-2, is as follows: DTGVSQNPRHKITKRGQNVTFRCDPISEHNRLYWYRQTLGQGPEFLTYFQNEAQLEKSRLLSDRFSAERPKGSFSTLEIQRTEQGDSAMYLCASSLSVAGKDGYTFGSGTRLTVV.